The 29 T cell receptor beta chains listed next were all sequenced from one sample in a study of T-cell reconstitution after alpha-beta-depleted transplantation in children. Preparing the TCRbeta library involved the use of unique molecular identifiers. In TCRdb, the PCR reads were re-called with MiXCR into one record per CDR3 protein. The data show 600,000 to 700,000 distinct CDR3 sequences, 10% to 15% seen once. The source material was PBMCs, sampled before TCRalphabeta/CD19-depleted stem cell transplant. The receptors shown here come from a girl aged 2-10 years with congenital amegakaryocytic thrombocytopenia, due to receive a stem cell transplant.

This clonotype was counted many times. The chain combines TRBV7-9 with TRBJ1-3, with 7 bases lining up with TRBD1. CDR1 and CDR2 from the germline V gene are SEHNR and FQNEAQ (reference sequence). The V segment lost 5 bases and the J segment 1 base; nucleotides outside the gene matches: 11. The CDR3 consists of 17 residues. Written as DNA, the CDR3 is TGTGCCAGCAGCCCCTCAGGGGGTCCCCTATCTGGAAACACCATATATTTT. The encoded protein is CASSPSGGPLSGNTIYF. The whole variable domain, filled in from reference TRBV7-9 and TRBJ1-3, reads DTGVSQNPRHKITKRGQNVTFRCDPISEHNRLYWYRQTLGQGPEFLTYFQNEAQLEKSRLLSDRFSAERPKGSFSTLEIQRTEQGDSAMYLCASSPSGGPLSGNTIYFGEGSWLTVV.

The table lists this clonotype with a few counts. The chain employs TRBV7-2 and TRBJ2-7; the match to TRBD2 covers 11 bases. The junction had 7 bases not matched to a gene; V was cut back by 4 bases and J by 5 bases. Germline values: CDR1 SGHTA, CDR2 FQGNSA. CDR3 length: 15 residues. Written as DNA, the CDR3 is TGTGCCAGCAGCTCGGATAGCGGGAGGGGCCACGAGCAGTACTTC. It codes for CASSSDSGRGHEQYF.

This clonotype was seen many times. The genes are TRBV5-1 and TRBJ2-2; D is undetermined. The CDR3 length is 14 residues. Deletions cut 3 bases from V and 1 base from J, with 7 bases between. Germline V CDR1 and CDR2: SGHRS, YFSETQ. The CDR3 sequence: CASSSGRNTGELFF. The DNA for the CDR3 is TGCGCCAGCAGCTCCGGACGGAACACCGGGGAGCTGTTTTTT. The full variable domain, completed using reference TRBV5-1 and TRBJ2-2, is KAGVTQTPRYLIKTRGQQVTLSCSPISGHRSVSWYQQTPGQGLQFLFEYFSETQRNKGNFPGRFSGRQFSNSRSEMNVSTLELGDSALYLCASSSGRNTGELFFGEGSRLTVL.

Ten or more counts support this clonotype. In nucleotides, the CDR3 is TGCAGCGTTGATTCGGGTGGGGAGTACTTC. Its translation: CSVDSGGEYF. The chain recombines TRBV29-1 with TRBJ2-7; D gene ambiguous. Trimming removed 3 bases from V and 11 bases from J, with 11 bases in between. The CDR3 spans 10 residues. CDR1 is SQVTM, CDR2 ANQGSEA, per germline.

For the CDR3, the DNA is TGTGCCAGCAGTGAAAAAAGTCTGGGCCGACAGCCCCAGCATTTT. Translated: CASSEKSLGRQPQHF. The genes are TRBV2 and TRBJ1-5; D call uncertain. Germline loops: CDR1 SNHLY, CDR2 FYNNEI. The CDR3 extends over 15 amino acids. Trimming took off 2 bases at V and 7 bases at J, with 15 bases between the two ends.

The chain employs TRBV30 and TRBJ1-3; D is ambiguous. CDR3 size: 13 residues. Germline lookup yields CDR1 GTSNPN and CDR2 SVGIG (reference sequence). Between the trimmed V and J ends, which lost 0 bases and 2 bases, there was a span of 5 bases. CDR3 DNA: TGTGCCTGGAGTGTCTGGACTGGAAACACCATATATTTT. The encoded protein is CAWSVWTGNTIYF.

This clonotype was picked up a small number of times. This chain joins TRBV5-8 and TRBJ2-1; perhaps TRBD2 as D (5 bases). V gave up 4 bases and J gave up 5 bases, with 16 bases separating them. Germline V gives CDR1 SGHTS, CDR2 YDEGEE. The CDR3 contains 15 residues. The CDR3 reads CASSVLGSPNNEQFF. In nucleotides, the CDR3 is TGTGCCAGCAGCGTGCTAGGGAGTCCCAACAATGAGCAGTTCTTC. The variable domain in full, completed from reference TRBV5-8 and TRBJ2-1, reads EAGVTQSPTHLIKTRGQQATLRCSPISGHTSVYWYQQALGLGLQFLLWYDEGEERNRGNFPPRFSGRQFPNYSSELNVNALELEDSALYLCASSVLGSPNNEQFFGPGTRLTVL.

This clonotype was seen many times. The gene calls are TRBV12-3 or TRBV12-4 and TRBJ2-7, with TRBD1 as a possible D gene (6 bases). CDR3 length: 14 amino acids. V shed 3 bases and J shed 2 bases, with 11 bases lying between them. This chain's CDR3 is CASSFQDSTYEQYF. CDR3 coding DNA: TGTGCCAGCAGTTTTCAGGACAGTACCTACGAGCAGTACTTC.

Of note for this clonotype: One base away lies a much larger clone, so this may be a sequencing read error. This sequence joins TRBV20-1 and TRBJ2-5; TRBD2 matches at 8 bases. The CDR3 is 14 residues long. Trimming cost V 6 bases and J 2 bases; bases outside gene matches: 8. Germline V CDR1 and CDR2: DFQATT, SNEGSKA (reference sequence). This CDR3 reads CSAQREREQETQYF. CDR3 DNA: TGCAGTGCCCAGCGGGAGAGAGAACAAGAGACCCAGTACTTC.

Ten or more counts support this clonotype. This chain uses TRBV20-1 with TRBJ2-7; 7 nucleotides line up with TRBD1. The CDR3 is 14 residues long. CDR1 and CDR2 from the germline V gene are DFQATT and SNEGSKA (reference sequence). The V and J ends lost 3 bases and 1 base, in that order; junction bases with no gene match: 6. This CDR3 reads CSASPRQGSYEQYF. DNA for the CDR3: TGCAGTGCTAGCCCGAGACAGGGTTCCTACGAGCAGTACTTC.

The chain recombines TRBV5-1 with TRBJ2-5, with TRBD1 matching 9 bases. V lost 3 bases, J lost 8 bases, and 5 bases stayed unmatched. The CDR3 contains 13 residues. Germline CDR1 and CDR2: SGHRS and YFSETQ. The CDR3 loop reads CASSSQGADTQYF. The CDR3 coding sequence is TGCGCCAGCAGCTCACAGGGGGCGGATACCCAGTACTTC.

The CDR3 is CSARGSSGSFQETQYF. For the CDR3, the DNA is TGCAGTGCTCGGGGGAGTAGCGGGAGCTTCCAAGAGACCCAGTACTTC. This sequence joins TRBV20-1 and TRBJ2-5; the match to TRBD2 covers 9 bases. The CDR3 spans 16 residues. V was pared by 5 bases and J by 1 base, with 11 bases of the junction left unmatched. Germline-derived CDR1 and CDR2 are DFQATT and SNEGSKA (reference sequence).

The gene calls are TRBV5-1 and TRBJ2-1; 13 bases are shared with TRBD2. V lost 3 bases and J lost 7; bases outside the gene matches: 7. Germline V gene data show CDR1 as SGHRS and CDR2 as YFSETQ. CDR3 length: 16 amino acids. The CDR3 DNA follows: TGCGCCAGCAGCTCCCCCTTGACTAGCGGGAGGAATGAGCAGTTCTTC. Its translation: CASSSPLTSGRNEQFF.

This rearrangement joins TRBV20-1 to TRBJ1-1; D is undetermined. The V gene's germline CDR1 is DFQATT and CDR2 SNEGSKA (reference sequence). The CDR3 runs to 15 residues. Trimming stripped 3 bases from V and 3 bases from J, with 17 bases between. The CDR3 DNA follows: TGCAGTGCTAGTGCCCGTGTCTGGATTCACACTGAAGCTTTCTTT. Encoded protein: CSASARVWIHTEAFF.

The chain uses TRBV7-9 and TRBJ2-7, with D tentatively TRBD2 (6 bases). The CDR3 totals 15 residues. V shed 4 bases and J shed 3 bases, with 16 bases lying between them. The germline CDR1 and CDR2 sequences are SEHNR and FQNEAQ (reference sequence). The CDR3 coding sequence is TGTGCCAGCAGCTCAGTGCCTAGCGCGAGCTACGAGCAGTACTTC. It codes for CASSSVPSASYEQYF.

This clonotype was seen more than once but under ten times. The chain recombines TRBV12-3 or TRBV12-4 with TRBJ2-7; TRBD1 might be the D (6 bases). V was pared by 10 bases and J by 6 bases, with 13 bases between. This CDR3 has 11 amino acids. This chain's CDR3 is CATQQGIEQYF. The DNA for the CDR3 is TGTGCCACCCAACAGGGTATCGAGCAGTACTTC.

This clonotype was seen more than once but under ten times. The chain combines TRBV5-1 with TRBJ2-7; 8 bases are shared with TRBD2. In germline, CDR1 is SGHRS, CDR2 YFSETQ. The length of the CDR3 is 16 residues. V lost 4 bases and J lost 6; bases outside the gene matches: 15. The CDR3 DNA sequence: TGCGCCAGCAGCCCCAGAGCCAGCGGGAGTGTCTTCGAGCAGTACTTC. Translating gives CASSPRASGSVFEQYF.

This clonotype was counted ten times or more. This rearrangement joins TRBV28 to TRBJ1-6; unclear D gene. Germline V lookup: CDR1 MDHEN, CDR2 SYDVKM. V lost 3 bases, J lost 9 bases, and 6 bases lay in between. The CDR3 loop spans 12 amino acids. The CDR3 DNA reads as TGTGCCAGCAGTTTGAAGGGTTCACCCCTCCACTTT. Its translation is CASSLKGSPLHF.

J is TRBJ2-7 and V is TRBV12-3 or TRBV12-4; maybe TRBD1 (5 bases). V gave up 5 bases and J gave up 5 bases, with 16 bases separating them. The CDR3 extends over 14 amino acids. Written as DNA, the CDR3 is TGTGCCAGCAGTATAACAGGATCTGCTCACGAGCAGTACTTC. Residues: CASSITGSAHEQYF.

This clonotype was detected a few times. J is TRBJ1-1 and V is TRBV12-3 or TRBV12-4, with D unclear. Trimming left V 6 bases short and J 1 base short, with 15 bases between. The CDR3 runs to 15 residues. DNA for the CDR3: TGTGCCAGCAGCACTCAAACACGGAAGAACACTGAAGCTTTCTTT. As protein: CASSTQTRKNTEAFF.

This rearrangement joins TRBV20-1 to TRBJ2-1; D perhaps matches TRBD2 (6 bases). The CDR3 spans 13 residues. V dropped 4 bases and J dropped 6 bases, with 13 bases sitting between them. Germline V gene lookup returns CDR1 DFQATT and CDR2 SNEGSKA (reference sequence). CDR3 bases: TGCAGTGCTAAGGTGGGACTGGGCAATGAGCAGTTCTTC. Encoded protein: CSAKVGLGNEQFF.

This clonotype has a count of ten or more. The chain recombines TRBV12-3 or TRBV12-4 with TRBJ2-5; D is undetermined. V lost 6 bases and J 3 bases, leaving 14 bases between the germline ends. There are 14 residues in the CDR3. CDR3 residues: CASSPVTAEETQYF. As DNA, the CDR3 is TGTGCCAGCAGCCCCGTAACGGCAGAAGAGACCCAGTACTTC.

The CDR3 DNA reads as TGTGCCAGCAGCCAAGATTTATCGCGGGAGGGCCTGGGGTACGAGCAGTACTTC. Protein: CASSQDLSREGLGYEQYF. This rearrangement joins TRBV4-2 to TRBJ2-7; TRBD2 agrees at 9 bases. V trimming: 0 bases; J trimming: 4 bases; junction bases outside the gene matches: 13. The CDR3 has 18 amino acids. CDR1 is LGHNA and CDR2 is YNFKEQ in the germline V gene.

Regarding this clonotype: It may be a read error: a sequence one base away is much more abundant. V usage is TRBV15 and J usage is TRBJ1-4; a possible D gene is TRBD1 (5 bases). The CDR3 is made up of 14 amino acids. The V end lost 5 bases, the J end lost 8 bases, and 15 bases lay between the germline ends. Germline CDR1 is LNHNV and CDR2 is YYDKDF (reference sequence). The CDR3 loop is CATSVWDQGEKLFF. DNA for the CDR3: TGTGCCACCAGCGTATGGGACCAAGGAGAAAAACTGTTTTTT.

V gene TRBV7-8 combines with J gene TRBJ2-4; possible D gene TRBD2, 6 bases. Germline-derived CDR1 and CDR2 are SGHVS and FQNEAQ. This CDR3 has 16 amino acids. Between the trimmed V and J ends, which lost 5 bases and 0 bases, there was a span of 14 bases. In DNA form, the CDR3 reads TGTGCCAGCAGCCAAGCGGGCGGAGTAGCCAAAAACATTCAGTACTTC. Translated: CASSQAGGVAKNIQYF.

This clonotype has more than one count but fewer than ten. The rearrangement joins TRBV10-3 to TRBJ2-5; tentatively, D is TRBD2 (5 bases). This CDR3 region has 12 residues. Germline CDR1 reads ENHRY; CDR2 reads SYGVKD. Trimming shortened V by 9 bases and J by 2 bases, and 10 bases separated the two germline ends. The CDR3 DNA reads as TGTGCCATAAGCCGGGGTCAAGAGACCCAGTACTTC. Translating it yields CAISRGQETQYF.

This clonotype was seen repeatedly, ten times or more. This chain connects TRBV11-2 to TRBJ1-5, with D perhaps matching TRBD1 (6 bases). Germline V gives CDR1 SGHAT, CDR2 FQNNGV. The V and J ends lost 1 base and 12 bases respectively, with 13 bases between them. This CDR3 comprises 13 residues. CDR3 sequence reads: CASSLVWGQFQHF. The CDR3 DNA reads TGTGCCAGCAGCTTAGTTTGGGGACAATTCCAGCATTTT.

The V call is TRBV18, the J call TRBJ2-3; D is unclear. CDR3 size: 15 residues. V dropped 1 base and J dropped 4 bases, with 12 bases sitting between them. CDR1 and CDR2 (germline): KGHSH, LQKENI. CDR3 region: CASSPQPDDPDTQYF. Written as DNA, the CDR3 is TGTGCCAGCTCACCACAGCCAGATGACCCAGATACGCAGTATTTT.

The CDR3 bases are TGCAGTGCTAGAGACTCGTGGAGGGTGACTGAAGCTTTCTTT. It specifies CSARDSWRVTEAFF. V gene TRBV20-1 combines with J gene TRBJ1-1; D call uncertain. Trimming took 0 bases from V and 5 from J, leaving 13 bases between them. This CDR3 has 14 residues. The germline gives CDR1 DFQATT, CDR2 SNEGSKA (reference sequence).